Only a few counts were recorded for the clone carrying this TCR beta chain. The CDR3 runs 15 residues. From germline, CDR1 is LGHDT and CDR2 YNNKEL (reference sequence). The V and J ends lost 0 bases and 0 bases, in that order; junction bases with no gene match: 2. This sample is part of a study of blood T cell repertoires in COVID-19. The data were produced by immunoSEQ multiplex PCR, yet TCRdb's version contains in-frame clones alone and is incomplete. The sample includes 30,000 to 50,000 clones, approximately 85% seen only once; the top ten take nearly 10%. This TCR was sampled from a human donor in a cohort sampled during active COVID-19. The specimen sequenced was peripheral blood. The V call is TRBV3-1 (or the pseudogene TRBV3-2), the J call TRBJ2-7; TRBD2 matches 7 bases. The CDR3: CASSQDWTSSYEQYF. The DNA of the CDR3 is TGTGCCAGCAGCCAAGATTGGACTAGCTCCTACGAGCAGTACTTC.